A single sample gave rise to the 8 T cell receptor beta chains below, sequenced in a study of CD8 T cells in ankylosing spondylitis. TCRdb redid the calling of the 5' RACE reads with MiXCR, one entry per CDR3 protein. Of about 250,000 distinct CDR3 sequences detected, about 11% appear once; the ten largest clones hold less than 3%. Input material: blood, either unsorted or a sorted T cell fraction (not recorded which). These receptors all stem from a male donor with ankylosing spondylitis or in good health (not recorded which).

This clonotype has just a few counts. The V gene is TRBV7-6, the J gene TRBJ2-5; 8 bases align to TRBD1. CDR1 is SGHVS and CDR2 is FNYEAQ in the germline V gene. CDR3 size: 15 residues. V dropped 5 bases and J dropped 1; count of bases not matched to a gene: 6. The CDR3 nucleotides are TGTGCCAGCAGCCATTTTACAGGGGGCCAAGAGACCCAGTACTTC. As protein: CASSHFTGGQETQYF.

This clonotype was seen repeatedly, ten times or more. The chain recombines TRBV20-1 with TRBJ1-6, with unresolved D. The V gene's germline CDR1 is DFQATT and CDR2 SNEGSKA (reference sequence). Deletions cut 5 bases from V and 9 bases from J, with 17 bases between. There are 14 residues in the CDR3. CDR3 DNA: TGCAGTGCTGGTCCCCCGCGAAGTAGTTCACCCCTCCACTTT. Its protein is CSAGPPRSSSPLHF.

This clonotype has only a few counts. V is TRBV27 and J is TRBJ2-4, with TRBD1 matching 9 bases. After removal of 6 bases from V and 7 bases from J, the junction contained 4 bases not matched to a gene. CDR3 length: 13 amino acids. Germline V CDR1 and CDR2: MNHEY, SMNVEV (reference sequence). The CDR3 is CASRGQGLNIQYF. The CDR3 nucleotides are TGTGCCAGCAGGGGACAGGGTCTGAACATTCAGTACTTC.

At least ten counts were recorded for this clonotype. The CDR3 DNA reads as TGCAGCGGGGGAGCTAGCGGGAGGACGTACAATGAGCAGTTCTTC. This sequence encodes CSGGASGRTYNEQFF. The chain joins TRBV29-1 to TRBJ2-1, with 11 bases fitting TRBD2. CDR1 SQVTM and CDR2 ANQGSEA come from the germline V gene. V was clipped by 7 bases and J by 4 bases; unmatched bases: 9. The CDR3 extends over 15 amino acids.

This clonotype has a count of ten or more. CDR3 sequence reads: CASSLGQGETQYF. As DNA, the CDR3 is TGTGCCAGCAGTCTGGGACAAGGGGAGACCCAGTACTTC. The rearrangement joins TRBV12-3 or TRBV12-4 to TRBJ2-5, with TRBD1 as a possible D gene (6 bases). Trimming stripped 5 bases from V and 5 bases from J, with 12 bases between. The CDR3 has 13 residues.

This clonotype occurred a few times. The chain carries TRBV20-1 and TRBJ2-2, with D unresolved. Germline V gene sequence: CDR1 DFQATT, CDR2 SNEGSKA (reference sequence). Trimming removed 0 bases from V and 5 bases from J, with 4 bases in between. CDR3 length equals 12 residues. CDR3 residues: CSARDVTGELFF. CDR3 nucleotide sequence: TGCAGTGCTAGAGACGTAACCGGGGAGCTGTTTTTT.

This clonotype was found many times. The V call is TRBV20-1, the J call TRBJ2-2; D is possibly TRBD1 or TRBD2 (5 bases each). The CDR3 covers 12 residues. Germline-derived CDR1 and CDR2 are DFQATT and SNEGSKA (reference sequence). CDR3 DNA: TGCAACCCCGGGGCTCACACCGGGGAGCTGTTTTTT. It specifies CNPGAHTGELFF.

A few counts support this clonotype. This chain joins TRBV19 and TRBJ2-2; a weak D match, TRBD1 (5 bases). Germline V gene lookup returns CDR1 LNHDA and CDR2 SQIVND (reference sequence). CDR3 length equals 15 residues. The germline V and J ends were trimmed by 4 bases and 5 bases, with 14 bases remaining between them. The CDR3 bases are TGTGCCAGTAGTACCTGGGCAGGGAATACCGGGGAGCTGTTTTTT. This sequence encodes CASSTWAGNTGELFF.